Sequencing of this T cell receptor beta chain was carried out in a study of T-cell reconstitution after alpha-beta-depleted transplantation in children. This clonotype came up many times. The antigen is undetermined. Study-wide points: Expanded clones from the graft, numbering several hundred, reportedly supplied alpha-beta T cells about two months after transplant. Most T-cell counts and diversity one year after the transplant came from T cells that were newly produced.

A library of TCRbeta sequences, prepared with unique molecular identifiers, was generated. TCRdb redid the calling of the PCR reads with MiXCR, one entry per CDR3 protein. The repertoire holds 200,000 to 300,000 distinct CDR3 sequences, with roughly 25% as singletons. Germline values: CDR1 LNHNV, CDR2 YYDKDF (reference sequence). The V segment lost 5 bases and the J segment 2 bases; nucleotides outside the gene matches: 5. The CDR3 spans 14 residues. The clonotype comes from a girl aged 2-10 years with Fanconi anemia, due to receive a stem cell transplant. V gene TRBV15 combines with J gene TRBJ2-7; 8 bases are shared with TRBD2. This specimen consisted of PBMCs, obtained before TCRalphabeta/CD19-depleted stem cell transplant. The CDR3 sequence is CATSPIAGTYEQYF. The CDR3 nucleotides read TGTGCCACCAGCCCCATAGCGGGAACCTACGAGCAGTACTTC.